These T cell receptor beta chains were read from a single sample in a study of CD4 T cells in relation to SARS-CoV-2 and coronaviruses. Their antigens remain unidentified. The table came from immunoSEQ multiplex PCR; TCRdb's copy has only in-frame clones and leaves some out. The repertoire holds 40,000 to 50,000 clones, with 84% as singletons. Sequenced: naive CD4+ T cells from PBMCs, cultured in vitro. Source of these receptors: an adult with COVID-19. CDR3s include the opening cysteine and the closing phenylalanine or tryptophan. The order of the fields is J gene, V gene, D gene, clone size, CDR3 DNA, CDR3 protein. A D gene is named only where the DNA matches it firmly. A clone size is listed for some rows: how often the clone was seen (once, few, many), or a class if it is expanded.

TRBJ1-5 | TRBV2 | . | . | TGTGCCAGCAGTGGGGGTAGCGGCAATCAGCCCCAGCATTTT | CASSGGSGNQPQHF
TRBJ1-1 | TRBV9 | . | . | TGTGCCAGCAGCGGGGGCAACACTGAAGCTTTCTTT | CASSGGNTEAFF
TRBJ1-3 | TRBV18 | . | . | TGTGCCAGCTCACCACCGAACAGAGGACTCGACGGAAACACCATATATTTT | CASSPPNRGLDGNTIYF
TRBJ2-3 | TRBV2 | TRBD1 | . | TGTGCCAGCTTGGGACAGGGGCAGGGAGATACGCAGTATTTT | CASLGQGQGDTQYF
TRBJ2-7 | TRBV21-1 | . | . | TGTGCCAGCAGCAAATTTGGTGGCGGTGGGACCTACGAGCAGTACTTC | CASSKFGGGGTYEQYF
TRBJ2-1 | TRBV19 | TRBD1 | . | TGTGCCAGTAGTCCCGGGACAGGGTATGGCAATGAGCAGTTCTTC | CASSPGTGYGNEQFF
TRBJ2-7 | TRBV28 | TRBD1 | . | TGTGCCAGCAGCACCGGGACAGGGATTGCCGAGCAGTACTTC | CASSTGTGIAEQYF
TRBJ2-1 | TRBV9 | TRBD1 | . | TGTGCCAGCAGCAACGGACAGGGCCGCAATGAGCAGTTCTTC | CASSNGQGRNEQFF
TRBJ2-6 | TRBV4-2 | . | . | TGTGCCAGCAGCCAAGAGGCGGCCCAAGCGTCCGGGGCCAACGTCCTGACTTTC | CASSQEAAQASGANVLTF
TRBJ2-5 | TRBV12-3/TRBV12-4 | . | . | TGTGCCAGCAGCATACAAGAGACCCAGTACTTC | CASSIQETQYF
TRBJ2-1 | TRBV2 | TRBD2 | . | TGTGCCAGCAGTGAAGCCGCGGGAGTATCAAATGAGCAGTTCTTC | CASSEAAGVSNEQFF
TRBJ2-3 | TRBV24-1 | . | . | TGTGCCACCAGTCCTCTTAAGGGATTCGCAGATACGCAGTATTTT | CATSPLKGFADTQYF
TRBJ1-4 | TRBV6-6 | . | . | TGTGCCAGCAGTTACCCTCGGACATTTGAAAAACTGTTTTTT | CASSYPRTFEKLFF
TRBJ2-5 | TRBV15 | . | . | TGTGCCACCAGCAGAAGGTCTCGGCAGGAGACCCAGTACTTC | CATSRRSRQETQYF
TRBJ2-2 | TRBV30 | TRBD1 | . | TGTGCCTGGAGTCCGCAGGGGGCCACCGGGGAGCTGTTTTTT | CAWSPQGATGELFF
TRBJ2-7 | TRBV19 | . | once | TGTGCCAGTAGTCCCCGTGACACCTACGAGCAGTACTTC | CASSPRDTYEQYF
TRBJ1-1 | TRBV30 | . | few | TGTGCCTGGAGTGGGTTTTCGAACACTGAAGCTTTCTTT | CAWSGFSNTEAFF
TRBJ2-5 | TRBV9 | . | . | TGTGCCAGCAGCGGCGGATCGTGGGAGACCCAGTACTTC | CASSGGSWETQYF
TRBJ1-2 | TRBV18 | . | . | TGTGCCAGCTCACAAATAAACAAGGACTTTGGCTACACCTTC | CASSQINKDFGYTF
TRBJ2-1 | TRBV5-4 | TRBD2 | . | TGTGCCAGCAGCTCCGGGACTAGCGGGCGCAATGAGCAGTTCTTC | CASSSGTSGRNEQFF
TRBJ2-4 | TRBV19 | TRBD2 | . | TGTGCCAGTAGTATTCGCGAACTAGCGGGGTCGGCCCTAGCCAAAAACATTCAGTACTTC | CASSIRELAGSALAKNIQYF
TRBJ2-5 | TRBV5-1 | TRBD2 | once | TGCGCCACTCGGGAGGCCGAGACCCAGTACTTC | CATREAETQYF
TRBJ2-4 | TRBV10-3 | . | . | TGTGCCATCAGTGAGTTTGGGGACATTCAGTACTTC | CAISEFGDIQYF
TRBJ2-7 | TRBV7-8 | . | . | TGTGCCAGCAGCTCCACCAGGGAGTCCTACTACGAGCAGTACTTC | CASSSTRESYYEQYF
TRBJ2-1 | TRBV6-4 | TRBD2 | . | TGTGCCAGCAGTGACCTGGCTAGCGGGATACGTGAGCAGTTCTTC | CASSDLASGIREQFF
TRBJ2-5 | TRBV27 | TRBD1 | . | TGTGCCAGCAGTCGACAGGGCCAAGAGACCCAGTACTTC | CASSRQGQETQYF
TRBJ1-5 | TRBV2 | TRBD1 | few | TGTGCCAGCCAAAGACAGGGTGGCAATCAGCCCCAGCATTTT | CASQRQGGNQPQHF
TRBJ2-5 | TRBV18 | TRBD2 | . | TGTGCCAGCTCACAACGACGTACTAGCGGGGGGCCCCGGGGAGAGACCCAGTACTTC | CASSQRRTSGGPRGETQYF
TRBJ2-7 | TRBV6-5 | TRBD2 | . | TGTGCCTCCCTTGCATCCGGGAGGGCCGTCCACGAGCAGTACTTC | CASLASGRAVHEQYF
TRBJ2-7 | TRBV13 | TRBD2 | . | TGTGCCAGCAGCCCGCGTTTGCGGGAGGGTGGGGGCGACGAGCAGTACTTC | CASSPRLREGGGDEQYF
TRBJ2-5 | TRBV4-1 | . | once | TGCGCCAGCAGCCAAGAGGGGGATTGGGGTTGGGAGACCCAGTACTTC | CASSQEGDWGWETQYF
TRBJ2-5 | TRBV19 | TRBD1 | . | TGTGCCAGTAGGATACGCGGGACAGGGGAAGAGACCCAGTACTTC | CASRIRGTGEETQYF
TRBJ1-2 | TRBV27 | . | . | TGTGCCAGCAGGTCAGGGCGGGCGCGCTTCTATGGCTACACCTTC | CASRSGRARFYGYTF